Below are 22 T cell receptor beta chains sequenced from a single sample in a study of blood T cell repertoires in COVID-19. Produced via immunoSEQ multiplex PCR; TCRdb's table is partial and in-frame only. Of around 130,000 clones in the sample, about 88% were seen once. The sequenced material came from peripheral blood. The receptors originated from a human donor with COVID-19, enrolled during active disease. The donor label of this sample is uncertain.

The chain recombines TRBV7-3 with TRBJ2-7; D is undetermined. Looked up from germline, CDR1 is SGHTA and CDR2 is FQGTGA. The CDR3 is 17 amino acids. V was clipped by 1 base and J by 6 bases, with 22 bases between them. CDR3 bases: TGTGCCAGCAGCTTAAACCCCCCGGAGACCCTTCCCGTCGAGCAGTACTTC. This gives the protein CASSLNPPETLPVEQYF.

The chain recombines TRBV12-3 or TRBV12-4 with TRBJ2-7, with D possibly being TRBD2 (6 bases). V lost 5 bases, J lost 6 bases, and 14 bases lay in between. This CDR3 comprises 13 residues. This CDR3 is CASSGGSLLEQYF. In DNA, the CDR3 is TGTGCCAGCAGTGGAGGGAGTCTCCTCGAGCAGTACTTC.

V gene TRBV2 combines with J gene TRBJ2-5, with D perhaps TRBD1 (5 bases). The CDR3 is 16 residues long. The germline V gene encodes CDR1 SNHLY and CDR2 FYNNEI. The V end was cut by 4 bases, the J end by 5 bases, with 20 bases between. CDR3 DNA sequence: TGTGCCAGCAGTGGAAGGACAACGAATCCGGCGGAGACCCAGTACTTC. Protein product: CASSGRTTNPAETQYF.

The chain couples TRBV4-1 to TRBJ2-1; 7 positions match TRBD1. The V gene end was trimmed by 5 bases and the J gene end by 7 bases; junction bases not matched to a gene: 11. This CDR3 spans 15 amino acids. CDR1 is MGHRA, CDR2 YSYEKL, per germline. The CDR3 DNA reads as TGCGCCAGCAGCGAGCGACAGGGCTCGGGGAATGAGCAGTTCTTC. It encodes CASSERQGSGNEQFF.

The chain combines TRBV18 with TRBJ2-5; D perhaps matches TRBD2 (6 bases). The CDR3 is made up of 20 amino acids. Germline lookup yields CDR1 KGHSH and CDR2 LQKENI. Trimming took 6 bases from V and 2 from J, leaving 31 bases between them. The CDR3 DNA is TGTGCCAGCTCGCGGAACGGAGGAGGGGCAGGGCCAGTTCGACAAGAGACCCAGTACTTC. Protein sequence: CASSRNGGGAGPVRQETQYF.

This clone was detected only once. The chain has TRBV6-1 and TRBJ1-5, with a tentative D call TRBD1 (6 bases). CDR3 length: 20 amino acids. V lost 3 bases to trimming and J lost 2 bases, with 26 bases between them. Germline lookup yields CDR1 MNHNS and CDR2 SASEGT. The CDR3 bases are TGTGCCAGCAGTGATGGTCAATTATTGGTGGGGGGGGCGCGCAATCAGCCCCAGCATTTT. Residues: CASSDGQLLVGGARNQPQHF.

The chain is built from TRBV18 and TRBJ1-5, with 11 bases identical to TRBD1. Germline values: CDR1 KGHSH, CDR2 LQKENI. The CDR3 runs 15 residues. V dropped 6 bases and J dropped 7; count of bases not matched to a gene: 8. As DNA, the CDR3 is TGTGCCAGCTCGGAGGGACAGGGGGACGAACAGCCCCAGCATTTT. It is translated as CASSEGQGDEQPQHF.

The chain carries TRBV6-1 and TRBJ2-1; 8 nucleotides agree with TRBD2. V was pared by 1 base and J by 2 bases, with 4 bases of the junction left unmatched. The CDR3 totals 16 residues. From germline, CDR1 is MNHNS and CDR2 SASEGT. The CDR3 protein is CASSEVAGGPYNEQFF. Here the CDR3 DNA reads TGTGCCAGCAGTGAAGTGGCGGGGGGACCCTACAATGAGCAGTTCTTC.

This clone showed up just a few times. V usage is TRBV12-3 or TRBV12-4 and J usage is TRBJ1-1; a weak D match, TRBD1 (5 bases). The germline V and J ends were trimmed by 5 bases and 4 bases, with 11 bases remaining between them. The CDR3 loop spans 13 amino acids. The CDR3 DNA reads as TGTGCCAGCAGTCCGGGACTTGTCACTGAAGCTTTCTTT. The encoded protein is CASSPGLVTEAFF.

This CDR3 reads CAPGKGVREKLFF. The CDR3 DNA reads as TGTGCCCCAGGGAAGGGGGTAAGGGAAAAACTGTTTTTT. The chain is built from TRBV25-1 and TRBJ1-4; tentatively, D is TRBD1 (6 bases). CDR1 is MGHDK and CDR2 is SYGVNS in the germline V gene. This CDR3 has 13 amino acids. V was pared by 11 bases and J by 8 bases, with 18 bases between.

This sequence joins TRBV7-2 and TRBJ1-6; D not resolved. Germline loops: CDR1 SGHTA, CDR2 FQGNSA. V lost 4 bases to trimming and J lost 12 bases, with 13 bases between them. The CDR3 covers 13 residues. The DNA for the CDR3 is TGTGCCAGCAGCTCAGGCATCCGGGGACCCCTCCACTTT. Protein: CASSSGIRGPLHF.

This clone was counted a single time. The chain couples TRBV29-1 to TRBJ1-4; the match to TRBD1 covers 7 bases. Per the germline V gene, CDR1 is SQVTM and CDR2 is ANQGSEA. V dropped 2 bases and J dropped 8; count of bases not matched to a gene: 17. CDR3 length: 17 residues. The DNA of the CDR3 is TGCAGCGTTGAAAGGGTGGTAGATCAGGCCAGGGGGGAAAAACTGTTTTTT. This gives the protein CSVERVVDQARGEKLFF.

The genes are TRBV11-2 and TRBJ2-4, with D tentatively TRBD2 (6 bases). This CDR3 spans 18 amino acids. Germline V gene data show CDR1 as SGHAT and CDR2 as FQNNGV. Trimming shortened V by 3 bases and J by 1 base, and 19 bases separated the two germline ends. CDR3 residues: CASSFRWQGGMAKNIQYF. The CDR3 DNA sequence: TGTGCCAGCAGCTTTAGGTGGCAGGGCGGGATGGCCAAAAACATTCAGTACTTC.

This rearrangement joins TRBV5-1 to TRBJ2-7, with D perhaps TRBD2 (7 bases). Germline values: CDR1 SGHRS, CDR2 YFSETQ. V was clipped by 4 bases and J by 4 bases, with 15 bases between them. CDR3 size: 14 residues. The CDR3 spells CASSPSGGVYEQYF. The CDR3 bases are TGCGCCAGCAGCCCGTCGGGGGGCGTTTACGAGCAGTACTTC.

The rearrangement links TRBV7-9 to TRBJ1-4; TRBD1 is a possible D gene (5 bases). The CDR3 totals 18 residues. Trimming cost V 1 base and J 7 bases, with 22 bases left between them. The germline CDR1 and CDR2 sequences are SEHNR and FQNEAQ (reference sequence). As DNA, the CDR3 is TGTGCCAGCAGCTTAGTCTGGGCAGGGCGTTATTCCGGTGAAAAACTGTTTTTT. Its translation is CASSLVWAGRYSGEKLFF.

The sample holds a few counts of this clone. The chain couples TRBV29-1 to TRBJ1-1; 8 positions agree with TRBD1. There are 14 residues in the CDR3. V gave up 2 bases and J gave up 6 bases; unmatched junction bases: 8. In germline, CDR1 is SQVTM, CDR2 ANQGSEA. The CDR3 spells CSVEQGAFWPEAFF. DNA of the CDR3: TGCAGCGTTGAACAGGGGGCCTTTTGGCCTGAAGCTTTCTTT.

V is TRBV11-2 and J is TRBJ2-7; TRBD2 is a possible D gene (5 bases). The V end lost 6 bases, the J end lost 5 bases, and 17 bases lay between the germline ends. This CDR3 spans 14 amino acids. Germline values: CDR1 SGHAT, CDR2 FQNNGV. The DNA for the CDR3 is TGTGCCAGCAGTCCTAGGAGGTCGAGAAACGAGCAGTACTTC. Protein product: CASSPRRSRNEQYF.

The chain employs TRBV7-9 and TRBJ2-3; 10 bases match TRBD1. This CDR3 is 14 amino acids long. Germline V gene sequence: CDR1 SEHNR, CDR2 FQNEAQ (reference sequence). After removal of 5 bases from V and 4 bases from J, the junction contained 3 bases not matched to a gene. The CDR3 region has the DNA TGTGCCAGCAGCACCGGACAGGGGGCAGATACGCAGTATTTT. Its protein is CASSTGQGADTQYF.

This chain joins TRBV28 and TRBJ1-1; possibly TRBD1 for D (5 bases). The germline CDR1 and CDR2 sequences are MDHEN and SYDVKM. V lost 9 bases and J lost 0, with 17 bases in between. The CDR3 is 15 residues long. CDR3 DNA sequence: TGTGCCAGTTTTGGAATAGGGGTCGTGAACACTGAAGCTTTCTTT. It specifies CASFGIGVVNTEAFF. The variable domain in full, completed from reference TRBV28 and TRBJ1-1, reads DVKVTQSSRYLVKRTGEKVFLECVQDMDHENMFWYRQDPGLGLRLIYFSYDVKMKEKGDIPEGYSVSREKKERFSLILESASTNQTSMYLCASFGIGVVNTEAFFGQGTRLTVV.

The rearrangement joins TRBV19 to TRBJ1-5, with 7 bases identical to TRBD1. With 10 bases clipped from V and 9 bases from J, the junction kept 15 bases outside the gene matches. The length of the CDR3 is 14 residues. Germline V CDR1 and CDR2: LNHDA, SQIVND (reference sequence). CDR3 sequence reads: CATKRDRLSGPQHF. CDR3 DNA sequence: TGTGCCACTAAACGGGACAGACTCTCGGGGCCCCAGCATTTT.

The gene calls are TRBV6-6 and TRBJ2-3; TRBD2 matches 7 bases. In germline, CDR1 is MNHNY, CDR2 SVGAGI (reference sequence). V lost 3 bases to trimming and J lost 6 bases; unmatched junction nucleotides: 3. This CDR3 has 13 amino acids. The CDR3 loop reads CASSYSGGDTQYF. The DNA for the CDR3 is TGTGCCAGCAGTTATTCCGGGGGGGATACGCAGTATTTT.

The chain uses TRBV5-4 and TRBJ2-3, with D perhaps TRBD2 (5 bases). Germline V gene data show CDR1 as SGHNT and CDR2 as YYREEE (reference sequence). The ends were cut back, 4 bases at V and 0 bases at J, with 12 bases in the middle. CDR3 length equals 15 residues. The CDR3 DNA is TGTGCCAGCAGCCGCGGCGGGCCTAGCACAGATACGCAGTATTTT. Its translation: CASSRGGPSTDTQYF.